This entry lists 14 T cell receptor beta chains sequenced from one sample in a study of molecular identifiers for immune sequencing clone quantification. Each CDR3 protein is one row after TCRdb ran MiXCR on the PCR reads. The data contain 460,000 or so distinct CDR3 sequences, around 23% of them singletons. Sequenced sample: naive CD8+ T cells from blood, with Jurkat cell RNA spiked in. The subset denotes: FACS-sorted CD8+CD4-CCR7+CD45RA+ naive T cells. The receptors derive from a human donor in good health. Some libraries in this study had Jurkat cell RNA spiked in.

As for this clonotype: Because it lacks the conserved phenylalanine or tryptophan at the end, this CDR3 is likely a read error. This rearrangement joins TRBV6-2 or TRBV6-3 to TRBJ2-6; D not resolved. In germline, CDR1 is MNHEY, CDR2 SVGEGT. The germline V and J ends were trimmed by 3 bases and 0 bases, with 3 bases remaining between them. The CDR3 extends over 14 amino acids. The CDR3 sequence: CASSYSSGANVLTS. CDR3 DNA: TGTGCCAGCAGTTATAGCTCTGGGGCCAACGTCCTGACTTCC.

V is TRBV3-1 and J is TRBJ1-1; no definite D call. Germline loops: CDR1 LGHDT, CDR2 YNNKEL (reference sequence). V was cut by 5 bases and J by 4 bases, with 11 bases left in between. There are 13 residues in the CDR3. CDR3 coding DNA: TGTGCCAGCAGCTCCCAATTAGCCACTGAAGCTTTCTTT. Encoded protein: CASSSQLATEAFF.

This clonotype occurred a few times. This rearrangement joins TRBV19 to TRBJ2-3; D perhaps matches TRBD1 (6 bases). Germline lookup yields CDR1 LNHDA and CDR2 SQIVND (reference sequence). V gave up 4 bases and J gave up 2 bases, with 13 bases separating them. This CDR3 is 15 amino acids long. CDR3 in amino acids: CASSKGETSTDTQYF. CDR3 sequence (DNA): TGTGCCAGTAGTAAGGGGGAGACTTCCACAGATACGCAGTATTTT.

This clonotype was counted many times. Germline and junction disagree at one end, which may indicate a read error. This rearrangement joins TRBV4-3 to TRBJ2-7; D is uncertain. The CDR3 loop spans 13 amino acids. From germline, CDR1 is LGHNA and CDR2 YSLEER. CDR3 residues: CASSQDLGYEQYF. CDR3 DNA sequence: TGTGCCAGCAGCCAAGATCTGGGGTACGAGCAGTACTTC.

J is TRBJ2-7 and V is TRBV13; D remains ambiguous. CDR1 and CDR2 (germline): PRHDT, FYEKMQ (reference sequence). The CDR3 has 12 residues. V lost 0 bases, J lost 6 bases, and 6 bases lay in between. The CDR3 loop reads CASSLGLFEQYF. The CDR3 bases are TGTGCCAGCAGCTTAGGCCTTTTCGAGCAGTACTTC.

A few counts support this clonotype. V gene TRBV5-1 combines with J gene TRBJ2-2, with TRBD2 matching 7 bases. The CDR3 sequence is 16 residues long. Germline assignment: CDR1 SGHRS and CDR2 YFSETQ. Losses at the gene ends were 7 bases for V and 1 base for J; bases not matched to a gene: 10. CDR3 amino acids: CASSRIREENTGELFF. CDR3 bases: TGCGCCAGCTCCCGAATTCGGGAGGAGAACACCGGGGAGCTGTTTTTT.

There are a few counts of this clonotype. The chain combines TRBV5-1 with TRBJ2-1; TRBD1 might be the D (6 bases). The V gene's germline CDR1 is SGHRS and CDR2 YFSETQ. Trimming took 0 bases from V and 4 from J, leaving 11 bases between them. This CDR3 comprises 15 residues. The CDR3 sequence is CASSLEDSIYNEQFF. CDR3 coding DNA: TGCGCCAGCAGCTTGGAGGACAGTATTTACAATGAGCAGTTCTTC.

Only one count was recorded for this clonotype. The chain employs TRBV27 and TRBJ1-1; D not certain. Germline lookup yields CDR1 MNHEY and CDR2 SMNVEV (reference sequence). This CDR3 region has 15 residues. V was trimmed by 7 bases and J by 0 bases, leaving 15 bases between them. CDR3: CASKSEVRMNTEAFF. In nucleotides, the CDR3 is TGTGCCAGCAAATCGGAGGTCAGGATGAACACTGAAGCTTTCTTT.

V is TRBV9 and J is TRBJ2-3; TRBD2 matches at 10 bases. Germline V CDR1 and CDR2: SGDLS, YYNGEE. This CDR3 has 14 residues. V trimming: 6 bases; J trimming: 8 bases; junction bases outside the gene matches: 9. The CDR3, as DNA: TGTGCCAGCACAACTCTAGCGGGGGAGGGTACGCAGTATTTT. This codes for CASTTLAGEGTQYF.

There are many counts of this clonotype. J is TRBJ1-2 and V is TRBV6-1, with 9 bases lining up with TRBD1. The CDR3 has 13 residues. With V trimmed by 6 bases and J by 12 bases, 11 bases remained unmatched. Per the germline V gene, CDR1 is MNHNS and CDR2 is SASEGT. CDR3: CASSGTGTLQNTF. The CDR3 nucleotides read TGTGCCAGCAGCGGGACAGGGACGCTTCAGAACACCTTC.

This clonotype was seen ten or more times. The V and J genes are TRBV7-2 and TRBJ2-5; D remains unclear. Germline CDR1 reads SGHTA; CDR2 reads FQGNSA. V was cut by 5 bases and J by 1 base, with 14 bases left in between. The CDR3 has 15 residues. The CDR3 region is CASSPGSLRQETQYF. CDR3 nucleotide sequence: TGTGCCAGCAGCCCCGGCAGTCTCCGCCAAGAGACCCAGTACTTC.

In this sample, this clonotype turned up a few times. V and J are TRBV20-1 and TRBJ2-6; D uncertain. The CDR3 sequence is 15 residues long. Deletions cut 4 bases from V and 0 bases from J, with 10 bases between. Per the germline V gene, CDR1 is DFQATT and CDR2 is SNEGSKA (reference sequence). The CDR3 DNA reads as TGCAGTGCTACGGATATATCCTCTGGGGCCAACGTCCTGACTTTC. Protein product: CSATDISSGANVLTF.

This clonotype was observed at least ten times. The rearrangement joins TRBV7-9 to TRBJ2-5; D unclear. Per germline, CDR1 SEHNR and CDR2 FQNEAQ (reference sequence). This CDR3 is built from 16 residues. V dropped 5 bases and J dropped 0 bases, with 16 bases sitting between them. CDR3 DNA: TGTGCCAGCAGCCTGATATATCTTCTAAACCAAGAGACCCAGTACTTC. Protein product: CASSLIYLLNQETQYF.

This clonotype was counted a single time. V is TRBV19 and J is TRBJ1-2; D gene ambiguous. The CDR3 extends over 12 amino acids. Germline lookup yields CDR1 LNHDA and CDR2 SQIVND (reference sequence). Trimming left V 6 bases short and J 6 bases short, with 11 bases between. The CDR3 DNA sequence: TGTGCCAGTAGCGGAGACCGGGATGGCTACACCTTC. It encodes CASSGDRDGYTF.